What follows is one TCR beta chain and its context. V was shortened by 6 bases and J by 4 bases, with 7 bases between the two germline ends. This CDR3 region has 12 residues. Germline assignment: CDR1 MNHEY and CDR2 SVGAGI. Repertoires were generated with immunoSEQ multiplex PCR, while TCRdb's copy carries only in-frame clones and drops some. This sample has around 64,000 clones; over 75% occur once, and the top ten carry less than 6.5%. This entry belongs to a study of blood T cell repertoires in COVID-19. On the study more broadly: Italy, Spain and the United States were the sources of the convalescent and acute COVID-19 samples. T cells, B-cell-depleted T cells, or PBMCs provided the cDNA or gDNA that served as material.

Sequences were obtained from peripheral blood. The sequence was collected from a man older than 75 in a cohort sampled during active COVID-19. The chain is built from TRBV6-5 and TRBJ1-5; tentatively, D is TRBD1 (5 bases). The chain's CDR3 is CASRSGNQPQHF. CDR3 in DNA: TGTGCCAGCAGGTCAGGGAATCAGCCCCAGCATTTT.